This T cell receptor beta chain appears in the sequencing data of a study of T-cell memory formation after mild COVID-19 listed by TCRdb under 2021. Regarding the study in general: Most TCR sequence clusters were specific to one of the two donors. In two donors, T-cell clones that expanded and contracted after mild COVID-19 were followed by sequencing TCRalpha and TCRbeta repertoires longitudinally. The cohort comprised two young, previously healthy adult volunteers, one female and one male. Results and caveats for the whole study, not just this receptor: The study included only two mild cases, and larger cohorts that include severe cases with pre-infection samples were judged to be necessary. Contracting CD4+ clones were found mainly in CM and EM memory subsets, while CD8+ clones were enriched in EMRA. SARS-CoV-2 specificity was not confirmed for the second-wave clones peaking on day 37. Balanced CD4/CD8 phenotypes were observed for clones contracting from day 15 to 85, whereas a bias towards CD4+ was observed for a second wave of clones expanding from day 15 to 37. Some responding clones were found in pre-infection memory, which suggests that pre-existing cross-reactive memory T cells took part in the SARS-CoV-2 response.

This clonotype was counted a few times. The antigen it recognizes is unknown. No base-level quality is on record; no much larger clone is a single base apart. Ficoll-Paque density gradient centrifugation was the method used to isolate PBMCs. Sequenced on an Illumina NovaSeq 6000. TCRalpha and TCRbeta cDNA libraries were constructed by 5'RACE with constant-segment primers, with sample barcodes and unique molecular identifiers being introduced. RNA was extracted from every sample with Trizol reagent. The libraries were amplified in two PCR steps, and the second step added a second sample barcode and Illumina TruSeq adapters. Sequencing of the libraries was done on an Illumina NovaSeq, producing 2 x 150 bp paired-end reads. As for how the authors treated the data: The reads were demultiplexed and collapsed into UMI-guided consensus sequences using migec v1.2.7. With mixcr v2.1.11, UMI consensuses were aligned to TRA and TRB V and J templates and assembled into clonotypes. A clonotype was counted as expanded or contracted only if both edgeR and NoisET called the change significant, with noise models trained on biological replicates. For edgeR calls, the thresholds were a false discovery rate-adjusted p below 0.01 and a log2 fold-change of 1. As an exploratory analysis of dynamics, PCA with hierarchical clustering was applied to max-normalized trajectories of the 1000 most abundant clonotypes. Separately sequenced CD4+ and CD8+ repertoires were used to assign the CD4 or CD8 phenotype of responding clones. TCRdb reprocessing: public reads trimmed at Q25 with fastp, clones called with MiXCR, in-frame beta chains kept. Each record represents a unique CDR3 protein, reported with the most common genes and DNA among its rows. Here the V and J calls rest on TCRdb's processing, not on the authors' analysis. This sample is represented by hundreds of thousands of distinct CDR3 sequences; 15% to 20% of them were singletons. The top ten hold 20% to 25% of the sample.

Source material: PBMCs or a T cell subset sorted from them (not recorded which). The sequence was collected from a man younger than 30 who had mild COVID-19 (a few samples of this study predate the infection). The sample titles of this study are shuffled in the database, so cell type and time point are left out; the donor was told from shared clones.

The DNA is as follows: TGTGCCACCAGGGGGGACGGACCCCTCGGTACGCAGTATTTT. It translates to CATRGDGPLGTQYF. The receptor chain draws on TRBV10-3 and TRBJ2-3; TRBD1 is perhaps the D gene, given 7 matching bases. Sequences ENHRY (CDR1) and SYGVKD (CDR2) are obtained from the germline V gene. CDR3 length: 14 amino acids, cysteine to phenylalanine. Only the CDR3 portion is preserved as DNA: 42 bases, with reading frame beginning at the first base. Trimming takes 10 bases from V and 8 bases from J, and the germline ends sit 22 bases apart.